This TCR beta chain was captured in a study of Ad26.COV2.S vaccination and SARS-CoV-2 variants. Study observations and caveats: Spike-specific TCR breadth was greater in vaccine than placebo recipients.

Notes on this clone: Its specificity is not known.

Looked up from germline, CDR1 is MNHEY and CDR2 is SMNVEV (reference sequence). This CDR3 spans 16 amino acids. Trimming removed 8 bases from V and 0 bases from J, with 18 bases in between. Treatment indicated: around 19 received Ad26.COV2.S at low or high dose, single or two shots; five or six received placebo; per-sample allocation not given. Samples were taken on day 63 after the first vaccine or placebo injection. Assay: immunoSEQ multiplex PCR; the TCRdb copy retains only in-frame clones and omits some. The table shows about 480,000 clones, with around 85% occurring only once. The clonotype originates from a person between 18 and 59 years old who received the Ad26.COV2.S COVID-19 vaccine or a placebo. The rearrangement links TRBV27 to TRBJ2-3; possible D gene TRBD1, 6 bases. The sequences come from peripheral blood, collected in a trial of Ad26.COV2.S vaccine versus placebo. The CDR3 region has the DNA TGTGCCAGCGACCCCTCCGGGACACCTAGCACAGATACGCAGTATTTT. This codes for CASDPSGTPSTDTQYF.